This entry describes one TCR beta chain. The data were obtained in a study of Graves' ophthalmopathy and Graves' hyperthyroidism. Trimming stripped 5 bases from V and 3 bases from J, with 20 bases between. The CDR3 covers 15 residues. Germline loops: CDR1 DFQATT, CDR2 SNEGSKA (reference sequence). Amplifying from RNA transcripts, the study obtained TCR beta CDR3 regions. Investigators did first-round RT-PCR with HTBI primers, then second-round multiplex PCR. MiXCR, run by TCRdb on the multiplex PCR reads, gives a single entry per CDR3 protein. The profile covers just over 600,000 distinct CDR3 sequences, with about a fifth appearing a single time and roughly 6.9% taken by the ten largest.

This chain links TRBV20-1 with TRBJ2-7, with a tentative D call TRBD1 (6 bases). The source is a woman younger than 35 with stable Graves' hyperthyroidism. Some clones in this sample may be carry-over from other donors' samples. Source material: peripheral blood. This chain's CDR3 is CSAQFNRVIYYEQYF. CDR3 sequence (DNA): TGCAGTGCTCAATTTAACAGGGTCATCTACTACGAGCAGTACTTC.